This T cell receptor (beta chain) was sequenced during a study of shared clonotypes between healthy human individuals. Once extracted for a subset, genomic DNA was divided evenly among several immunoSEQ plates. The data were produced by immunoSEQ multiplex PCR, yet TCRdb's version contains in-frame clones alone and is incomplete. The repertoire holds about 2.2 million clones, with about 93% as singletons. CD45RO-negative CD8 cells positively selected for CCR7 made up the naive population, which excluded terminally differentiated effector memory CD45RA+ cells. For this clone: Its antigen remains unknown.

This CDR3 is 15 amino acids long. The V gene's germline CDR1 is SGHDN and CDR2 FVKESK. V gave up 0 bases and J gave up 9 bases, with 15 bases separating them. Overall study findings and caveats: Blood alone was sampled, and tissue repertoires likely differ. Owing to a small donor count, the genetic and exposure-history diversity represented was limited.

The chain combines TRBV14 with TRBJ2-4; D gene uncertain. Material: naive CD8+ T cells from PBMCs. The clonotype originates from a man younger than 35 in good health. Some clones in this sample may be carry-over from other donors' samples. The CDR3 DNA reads TGTGCCAGCAGCCAAGATAGGTACGGGTTAGCCATTCAGTACTTC. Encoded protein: CASSQDRYGLAIQYF.